The clone carrying this T cell receptor (beta chain) was detected many times. Its specificity is unknown. Sequenced by immunoSEQ multiplex PCR; TCRdb stores in-frame clones only, minus some. The table lists 250,000 to 300,000 clones, approximately 86% of them singletons. The germline gives CDR1 MNHNY, CDR2 SVGAGI (reference sequence). The J segment lost 2 bases and the V segment lost 0 bases, leaving 5 bases of the junction unmatched. This CDR3 comprises 16 residues. This entry is derived from a study of cytomegalovirus exposure and HLA in healthy donors. Study results and limitations: One later analysis, an examination of the 100 to 150 validation repertoires, found that first-cohort TCR clusters tended to co-occur in them.

The specimen was PBMCs. This TCR was sampled from a young woman in good health and CMV-seronegative. V gene TRBV6-6 combines with J gene TRBJ1-2, with TRBD1 identical over 8 bases. In DNA, the CDR3 is TGTGCCAGCAGTTACTCAATCGCAGGGGGCAACTATGGCTACACCTTC. Translating it yields CASSYSIAGGNYGYTF.